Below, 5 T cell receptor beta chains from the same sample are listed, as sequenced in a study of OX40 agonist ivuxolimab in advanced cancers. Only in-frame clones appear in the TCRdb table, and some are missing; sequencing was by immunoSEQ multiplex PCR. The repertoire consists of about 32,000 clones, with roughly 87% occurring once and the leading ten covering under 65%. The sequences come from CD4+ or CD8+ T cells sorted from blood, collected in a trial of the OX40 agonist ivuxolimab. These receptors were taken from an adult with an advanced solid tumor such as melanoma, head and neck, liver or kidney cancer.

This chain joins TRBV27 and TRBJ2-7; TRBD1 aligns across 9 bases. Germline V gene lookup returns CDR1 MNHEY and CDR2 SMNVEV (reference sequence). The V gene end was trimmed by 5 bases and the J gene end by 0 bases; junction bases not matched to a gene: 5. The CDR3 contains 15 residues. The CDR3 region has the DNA TGTGCCAGCAGTGGACAGGGGAGATCCTCCTACGAGCAGTACTTC. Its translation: CASSGQGRSSYEQYF.

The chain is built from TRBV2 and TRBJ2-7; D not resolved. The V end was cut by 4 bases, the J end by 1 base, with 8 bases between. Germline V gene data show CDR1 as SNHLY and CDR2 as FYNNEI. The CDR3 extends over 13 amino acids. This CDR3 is CASSVNQSYEQYF. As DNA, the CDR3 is TGTGCCAGCAGTGTTAACCAATCCTACGAGCAGTACTTC.

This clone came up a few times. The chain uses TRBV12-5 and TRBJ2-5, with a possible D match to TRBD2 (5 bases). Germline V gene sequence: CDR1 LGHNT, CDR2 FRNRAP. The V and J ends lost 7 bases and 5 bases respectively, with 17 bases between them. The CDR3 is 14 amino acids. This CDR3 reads CASASPTGGETQYF. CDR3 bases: TGTGCTAGTGCCTCGCCCACGGGCGGGGAGACCCAGTACTTC.

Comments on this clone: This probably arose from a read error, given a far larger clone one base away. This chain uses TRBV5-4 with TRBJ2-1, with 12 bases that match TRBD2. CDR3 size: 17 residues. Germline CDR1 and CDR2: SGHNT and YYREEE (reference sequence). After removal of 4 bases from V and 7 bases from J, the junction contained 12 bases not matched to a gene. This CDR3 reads CASSASSLAGGRNEQFF. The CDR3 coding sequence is TGTGCCAGCAGCGCTTCCTCACTAGCGGGGGGAAGGAATGAGCAGTTCTTC.

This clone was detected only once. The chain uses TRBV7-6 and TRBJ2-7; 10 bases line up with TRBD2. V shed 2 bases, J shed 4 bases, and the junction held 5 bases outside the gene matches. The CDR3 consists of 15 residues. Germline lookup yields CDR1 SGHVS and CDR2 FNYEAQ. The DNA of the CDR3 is TGTGCCAGCAGCTTACTTGAGACTAGCGGGTACGAGCAGTACTTC. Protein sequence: CASSLLETSGYEQYF.